The 18 T cell receptor beta chains reported below all come from one sample, sequenced in a study of blood T cell repertoires in COVID-19. Profiled with immunoSEQ multiplex PCR; TCRdb holds only in-frame clones, not every one. The repertoire holds approximately 230,000 clones, nearly 90% seen once, with 3% to 3.5% in the top ten. The specimen was peripheral blood. The receptors were sampled from a man between 18 and 29 years old with active or convalescent COVID-19.

The chain carries TRBV6-5 and TRBJ1-3, with D perhaps TRBD1 (5 bases). Germline CDR1 is MNHEY and CDR2 is SVGAGI. The V and J ends lost 7 bases and 4 bases respectively, with 11 bases between them. This CDR3 has 13 residues. The CDR3 region is CASNTGLGNTIYF. The CDR3 DNA follows: TGTGCCAGCAATACAGGCCTAGGAAACACCATATATTTT.

This chain uses TRBV12-5 with TRBJ1-5, with D hard to call. This CDR3 region has 14 residues. V lost 2 bases to trimming and J lost 7 bases, with 12 bases between them. Germline V CDR1 and CDR2: LGHNT, FRNRAP. The DNA for the CDR3 is TGTGCTAGTGGTTTGCCCCACGAGGGACAGCCCCAGCATTTT. This sequence encodes CASGLPHEGQPQHF. Drawing the rest from reference TRBV12-5 and TRBJ1-5, the complete variable domain is DARVTQTPRHKVTEMGQEVTMRCQPILGHNTVFWYRQTMMQGLELLAYFRNRAPLDDSGMPKDRFSAEMPDATLATLKIQPSEPRDSAVYFCASGLPHEGQPQHFGDGTRLSIL.

The gene calls are TRBV13 and TRBJ1-4; TRBD1 agrees at 8 bases. V lost 5 bases and J lost 10; bases outside the gene matches: 9. The CDR3 covers 14 residues. Germline V lookup: CDR1 PRHDT, CDR2 FYEKMQ (reference sequence). The chain's CDR3 is CASSRRTGLAKLFF. Written as DNA, the CDR3 is TGTGCCAGCAGCCGTCGGACAGGGTTAGCAAAACTGTTTTTT.

The gene calls are TRBV27 and TRBJ1-2; 10 bases map to TRBD1. Germline trimming cut 4 bases from V and 3 bases from J; bases unmatched to any gene: 5. The germline V gene encodes CDR1 MNHEY and CDR2 SMNVEV (reference sequence). CDR3 size: 15 residues. CDR3 loop: CASSSAGTGDYGYTF. Written as DNA, the CDR3 is TGTGCCAGCAGTTCCGCCGGGACAGGGGACTATGGCTACACCTTC.

The CDR3 sequence is CASSVDLLGAYGYTF. The DNA for the CDR3 is TGTGCCAGCAGCGTAGATCTCCTTGGAGCCTATGGCTACACCTTC. The chain is built from TRBV9 and TRBJ1-2; D unresolved. V was cut by 0 bases and J by 4 bases, with 13 bases left in between. Germline V lookup: CDR1 SGDLS, CDR2 YYNGEE. There are 15 residues in the CDR3. The entire variable domain, with the rest obtained from reference TRBV9 and TRBJ1-2, is as follows: DSGVTQTPKHLITATGQRVTLRCSPRSGDLSVYWYQQSLDQGLQFLIQYYNGEERAKGNILERFSAQQFPDLHSELNLSSLELGDSALYFCASSVDLLGAYGYTFGSGTRLTVV.

The rearrangement uses TRBV7-9 and TRBJ1-5; 10 bases line up with TRBD1. This CDR3 contains 16 residues. Trimming at V came to 5 bases and at J to 5 bases, leaving 9 bases not matched to a gene. Germline CDR1 reads SEHNR; CDR2 reads FQNEAQ (reference sequence). The CDR3 here is CASSPWGQGSDQPQHF. The CDR3 DNA sequence: TGTGCCAGCAGCCCCTGGGGACAGGGGAGTGATCAGCCCCAGCATTTT.

The V call is TRBV5-4, the J call TRBJ1-6; D is perhaps TRBD1 (6 bases). Trimming pared 4 bases from V and 5 bases from J, leaving 13 bases between. This CDR3 spans 15 amino acids. Germline V gene lookup returns CDR1 SGHNT and CDR2 YYREEE (reference sequence). CDR3 sequence reads: CASSIGTSDNSPLHF. The CDR3 nucleotides are TGTGCCAGCAGCATCGGGACAAGCGATAATTCACCCCTCCACTTT.

CDR3 sequence: CARSLISRPLQLYGYTF. In DNA, the CDR3 is TGTGCCAGAAGCTTGATCAGCAGGCCCCTCCAACTTTATGGCTACACCTTC. This chain connects TRBV5-3 to TRBJ1-2; no clear D gene. TRBV5-3 qualifies as an ORF whose function is uncertain. The CDR3 is 17 residues long. V gave up 1 base and J gave up 5 bases, with 21 bases separating them.

There are a few counts of this clone. One end of the junction is discordant with germline, which a read error may explain. The chain joins TRBV2 to TRBJ1-1, with 7 bases that match TRBD1. Germline V gives CDR1 SNHLY, CDR2 FYNNEI. The CDR3 consists of 12 residues. The CDR3 region is CASSSTWDSFIF. CDR3 nucleotides: TGTGCCAGCAGTAGTACGTGGGACAGTTTCATCTTT.

The rearrangement uses TRBV3-1 (or the pseudogene TRBV3-2) and TRBJ1-2; 9 bases line up with TRBD1. Germline V lookup: CDR1 LGHDT, CDR2 YNNKEL (reference sequence). The CDR3 length is 14 residues. The ends lost 8 bases at V and 2 bases at J; junction bases unmatched: 6. CDR3 protein: CASEGQGFNYGYTF. CDR3 sequence (DNA): TGTGCCAGCGAGGGACAGGGTTTCAACTATGGCTACACCTTC.

The chain recombines TRBV4-3 with TRBJ1-2, with D perhaps matching TRBD1 (6 bases). Trimming shortened V by 0 bases and J by 4 bases, and 9 bases separated the two germline ends. The CDR3 covers 14 residues. Germline V gene lookup returns CDR1 LGHNA and CDR2 YSLEER. In DNA, the CDR3 is TGCGCCAGCAGCCAAGACAGGGGTATCTATGGCTACACCTTC. This sequence encodes CASSQDRGIYGYTF.

The gene calls are TRBV10-3 and TRBJ1-2; a weak D match, TRBD1 (6 bases). Germline values: CDR1 ENHRY, CDR2 SYGVKD. The CDR3 consists of 15 residues. Trimming removed 5 bases from V and 0 bases from J, with 13 bases in between. The CDR3 spells CAISHPRTANYGYTF. The DNA of the CDR3 is TGTGCCATCAGTCACCCCCGGACAGCTAACTATGGCTACACCTTC.

The V and J genes are TRBV5-1 and TRBJ2-3, with D maybe TRBD2 (5 bases). This CDR3 has 15 amino acids. Germline CDR1 SGHRS, CDR2 YFSETQ. V lost 2 bases and J lost 3, with 13 bases in between. CDR3: CASSLTGIITDTQYF. DNA for the CDR3: TGCGCCAGCAGCTTAACCGGGATCATAACAGATACGCAGTATTTT.

This chain uses TRBV4-3 with TRBJ2-7; 7 bases are a match to TRBD1. Germline trimming cut 0 bases from V and 8 bases from J; bases unmatched to any gene: 7. This CDR3 has 14 residues. Looked up from germline, CDR1 is LGHNA and CDR2 is YSLEER. DNA of the CDR3: TGCGCCAGCAGCCAAGATGGGGCAGGGGGAAAGCAGTACTTC. Protein product: CASSQDGAGGKQYF.

The chain has TRBV12-3 or TRBV12-4 and TRBJ1-6, with D maybe TRBD1 (5 bases). V was shortened by 5 bases and J by 9 bases, with 11 bases between the two germline ends. The CDR3 totals 13 residues. The CDR3 sequence: CASSGQGGSPLHF. The CDR3 DNA reads TGTGCCAGCAGTGGTCAGGGAGGTTCACCCCTCCACTTT.

The CDR3 region has the DNA TGTGCCATCAGTTCCGACAGGGGTCAGCCCCAGCATTTT. Translating gives CAISSDRGQPQHF. The chain recombines TRBV10-3 with TRBJ1-5, with 8 bases identical to TRBD1. There are 13 residues in the CDR3. V was pared by 5 bases and J by 6 bases, with 3 bases of the junction left unmatched. Germline CDR1 ENHRY, CDR2 SYGVKD.

As to this clone: At one of its ends the junction is not consistent with the germline gene, which may arise from a read error. The J gene is TRBJ2-1, the V gene TRBV18; 9 nucleotides agree with TRBD2. This CDR3 region has 16 residues. Germline CDR1 reads KGHSH; CDR2 reads LQKENI. The CDR3 nucleotides read TGTGCCAGCTCACCACCACGACTAGCGGCCTATAATGAGCAGTTCTTC. Encoded protein: CASSPPRLAAYNEQFF.

V usage is TRBV6-2 or TRBV6-3 and J usage is TRBJ2-1; 11 bases fit TRBD2. Trimming took 5 bases from V and 4 from J; bases not matched to a gene: 4. The CDR3 totals 15 residues. CDR1 and CDR2 (germline): MNHEY, SVGEGT. The CDR3 loop is CASSISGRAYNEQFF. DNA of the CDR3: TGTGCCAGCAGTATTAGCGGGAGGGCTTACAATGAGCAGTTCTTC.